Listed below are T cell receptor beta chains from one sample, sequenced in a study of cytomegalovirus exposure and HLA in healthy donors. TCRdb keeps only in-frame clones here, not all; method: immunoSEQ multiplex PCR. The data hold 110,000 to 150,000 clones, with over 70% observed a single time. The specimen was PBMCs. The receptors were gathered from a man between 40 and 49 years old in good health and CMV-seronegative. Each CDR3 is given with its conserved first and last residue. Fields, in order: V gene, clone size, D gene, J gene, CDR3 protein, CDR3 DNA. A D gene is named only where the DNA matches it firmly. Clone sizes are given selectively: once, few, many, or a class where the clone is expanded.

>TRBV6-5|.|.|TRBJ2-7
CASSYTGTYEQYF
TGTGCCAGCAGTTACACAGGCACCTACGAGCAGTACTTC
>TRBV2|.|.|TRBJ2-3
CASSESATDTQYF
TGTGCCAGCAGTGAAAGCGCCACAGATACGCAGTATTTT
>TRBV5-1|.|.|TRBJ1-4
CASSRTTNEKLFF
TGCGCCAGCTCCAGGACAACTAATGAAAAACTGTTTTTT
>TRBV5-4|once|.|TRBJ1-5
CASSFRGQGHSQRQHF
TGTGCCAGCAGCTTTAGAGGCCAGGGTCATAGTCAGCGCCAGCATTTT
>TRBV28|few|TRBD1|TRBJ1-1
CASPGQGAGDTEAFF
TGTGCGTCACCGGGACAGGGGGCCGGGGACACTGAAGCTTTCTTT
>TRBV18|.|TRBD2|TRBJ2-1
CASSPLAGTSGGVNEQFF
TGTGCCAGCTCACCACTCGCTGGGACTAGCGGGGGGGTAAATGAGCAGTTCTTC
>TRBV29-1|.|.|TRBJ1-4
CSVGGLGLQGDPLTNEKLFF
TGCAGCGTTGGGGGGTTGGGTTTACAGGGAGACCCCCTCACTAATGAAAAACTGTTTTTT
>TRBV2|.|.|TRBJ1-2
CASSPGEGYGYTF
TGTGCCAGCAGTCCAGGGGAAGGCTATGGCTACACCTTC
>TRBV5-6|.|.|TRBJ1-1
CASSFGQNTEAFF
TGTGCCAGCAGCTTCGGTCAGAACACTGAAGCTTTCTTT
>TRBV4-3|.|.|TRBJ1-4
CASSQPEQSNEKLFF
TGCGCCAGCAGCCAACCCGAACAGAGTAATGAAAAACTGTTTTTT
>TRBV5-1|.|TRBD1|TRBJ2-4
CASSPGQGAGNIQYF
TGCGCCAGCAGCCCGGGGCAGGGGGCTGGAAACATTCAGTACTTC
>TRBV7-2|.|TRBD1|TRBJ1-6
CASSLQGAGYNSPLHF
TGTGCCAGCAGCTTACAGGGGGCTGGCTATAATTCACCCCTCCACTTT
>TRBV6-6|.|TRBD1|TRBJ2-2
CASRVQGDGELFF
TGTGCCAGCAGGGTCCAGGGGGACGGGGAGCTGTTTTTT
>TRBV6-6|few|.|TRBJ2-5
CASRSGGVETQYF
TGTGCCAGCAGATCGGGGGGCGTGGAGACCCAGTACTTC
>TRBV5-4|.|TRBD1|TRBJ1-1
CASSRTGGYMNTEAFF
TGTGCCAGCAGCAGGACAGGGGGCTACATGAACACTGAAGCTTTCTTT
>TRBV7-9|.|TRBD1|TRBJ2-6
CASSGTASSGANVLTF
TGTGCCAGCTCCGGGACAGCCAGCTCTGGGGCCAACGTCCTGACTTTC
>TRBV5-1|.|TRBD1|TRBJ2-5
CASSSYGQGETQYF
TGCGCCAGCAGCTCGTATGGACAGGGGGAGACCCAGTACTTC
>TRBV7-8|.|.|TRBJ1-4
CASSLDSVMLREKLLF
TGTGCCAGCAGCTTAGACTCGGTAATGCTCCGTGAAAAACTGCTTTTT
>TRBV4-1|.|.|TRBJ1-1
CASSQDKNRVPEAFF
TGCGCCAGCAGCCAAGATAAAAACAGGGTACCTGAAGCTTTCTTT
>TRBV18|once|.|TRBJ1-1
CASSRTDKTEAFF
TGTGCCAGCTCACGGACAGATAAGACTGAAGCTTTCTTT
>TRBV15|.|.|TRBJ1-4
CASSGAVNEKLFF
TGTGCCTCTTCAGGGGCCGTTAATGAAAAACTGTTTTTT
>TRBV5-1|.|TRBD2|TRBJ2-1
CASYRGGGDNEQFF
TGCGCCAGCTACCGGGGCGGGGGGGACAATGAGCAGTTCTTC
>TRBV4-3|few|.|TRBJ2-7
CASSPQPGFSYEQYF
TGCGCCAGCAGCCCTCAACCAGGCTTCTCCTACGAGCAGTACTTC
>TRBV7-6|few|.|TRBJ2-1
CASSFTGLGEQFF
TGTGCCAGCAGCTTTACAGGATTGGGTGAGCAGTTCTTC
>TRBV28|.|.|TRBJ1-2
CASSFGGLYGYTF
TGTGCCAGCAGTTTCGGGGGTCTCTATGGCTACACCTTC